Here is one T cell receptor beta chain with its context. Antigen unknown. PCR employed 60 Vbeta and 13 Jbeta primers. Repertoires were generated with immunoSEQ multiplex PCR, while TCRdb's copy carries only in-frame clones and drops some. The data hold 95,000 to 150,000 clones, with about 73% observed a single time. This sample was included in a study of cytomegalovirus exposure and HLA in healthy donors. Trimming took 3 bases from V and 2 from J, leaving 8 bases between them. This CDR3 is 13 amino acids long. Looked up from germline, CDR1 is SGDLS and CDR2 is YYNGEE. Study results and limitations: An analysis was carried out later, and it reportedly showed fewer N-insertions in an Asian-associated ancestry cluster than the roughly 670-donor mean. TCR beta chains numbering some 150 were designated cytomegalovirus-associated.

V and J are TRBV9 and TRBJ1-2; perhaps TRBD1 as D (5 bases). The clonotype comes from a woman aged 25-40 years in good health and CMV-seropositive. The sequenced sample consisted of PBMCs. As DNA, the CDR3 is TGTGCCAGCAGCGCGGGGGAGAACTATGGCTACACCTTC. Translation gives CASSAGENYGYTF.